This record concerns one T cell receptor (beta chain) sequence. Its antigen is not known. Data came from immunoSEQ multiplex PCR; TCRdb stores just in-frame clones and leaves some out. The table lists 90,000 to 95,000 clones, about 87% of them singletons, with around 4% in the top ten. V gave up 3 bases and J gave up 6 bases, with 15 bases separating them. CDR3 length: 14 amino acids. The germline gives CDR1 MDHEN, CDR2 SYDVKM. The entry originates in a study of OX40 agonist ivuxolimab in advanced cancers. Study-level findings and limits: Compared with CD4+, CD8+ T cells on average had more expanded clones.

The receptor was isolated from an adult with an advanced solid tumor such as melanoma, head and neck, liver or kidney cancer. The material sequenced was CD4+ or CD8+ T cells sorted from blood, taken in a trial of the OX40 agonist ivuxolimab. J is TRBJ2-7 and V is TRBV28; D possibly corresponds to TRBD2 (5 bases). The CDR3 loop is CASSFPRTGSEQYF. The DNA of the CDR3 is TGTGCCAGCAGTTTCCCCAGGACGGGGAGCGAGCAGTACTTC.